This T cell receptor (beta chain) was sequenced in a study of blood T cell repertoires in COVID-19. On the study more broadly: Both acute and convalescent COVID-19 samples were obtained from the United States, Italy and Spain. PBMCs, B-cell-depleted T cells, or T cells provided the cDNA or gDNA that made up the material.

Participants came from about 23 US areas, aged about 18 to 89 years. The study counted Cohort 3 donors as recovered given two negative PCRs, clearance, or symptom resolution. Only in-frame clones appear in the TCRdb table, and some are missing; sequencing was by immunoSEQ multiplex PCR. Of under 300,000 clones listed, roughly nine tenths were seen once; the top ten hold over 2%. Germline V CDR1 and CDR2: SGHRS, YFSETQ. The CDR3 sequence is 16 residues long. The ends were cut back, 2 bases at V and 6 bases at J, with 15 bases in the middle. The sequenced sample consisted of PBMCs or T cells enriched from blood (not recorded which). The TCR sequence derives from a woman younger than 35 who had recovered from COVID-19. The rearrangement links TRBV5-1 to TRBJ1-6; unclear D gene. The CDR3 region is CASSFDPVGLNSPLHF. CDR3 nucleotides: TGCGCCAGCAGCTTTGACCCGGTGGGCCTTAATTCACCCCTCCACTTT.